One T cell receptor (beta chain) is described in this entry. The antigen is not known. The data originate from a study of monozygotic twins with inflammatory bowel disease. The authors made each sample's cDNA in eight separate reactions. UMIs were attached via template switching, each with a 6-nucleotide sample barcode. Using TCRalpha and TCRbeta cDNA, the researchers carried out two nested PCRs that lasted around 15 and 9 cycles. TCRdb reprocessed the 5' RACE reads; each CDR3 protein has one entry and no DNA is given. This sample contains a few hundred thousand distinct CDR3 sequences. Study observations and caveats: Clonotype overlap with others was lower in IBD patients than in healthy twins, a difference that was greatest with disease activity.

The germline V gene has CDR1 SEHNR and CDR2 FQNEAQ (reference sequence). CDR3 length: 15 residues. The V gene is TRBV7-9, the J gene TRBJ2-1; the D call of TRBD1 rests on TCRdb alone, since no DNA is present to check it. This TCR came from a human donor with ulcerative colitis or Crohn's disease, or a healthy co-twin of an affected twin (not recorded which). Sequenced input: blood. The CDR3 loop reads CASSFTPRQDNEQFF.